By proportion, the clone carrying this T cell receptor (beta chain) is medium-sized. Other DNA sequences within the sample encode an identical CDR3. The source of the sample is a study of blood T cell repertoires in COVID-19. The table came from immunoSEQ multiplex PCR; TCRdb's copy has only in-frame clones and leaves some out. The sample holds around 56,000 clones, about 70% seen once. The germline gives CDR1 SGHRS, CDR2 YFSETQ. This CDR3 region has 14 residues. Trimming took off 0 bases at V and 6 bases at J, with 7 bases between the two ends. This clonotype was sampled from a woman aged 50 to 60 with active or convalescent COVID-19. The sample consisted of peripheral blood. The V call is TRBV5-1, the J call TRBJ1-6; D gene uncertain. The CDR3 bases are TGCGCCAGCAGCTTGGAAGGCGGTAATTCACCCCTCCACTTT. Translated, it gives CASSLEGGNSPLHF.